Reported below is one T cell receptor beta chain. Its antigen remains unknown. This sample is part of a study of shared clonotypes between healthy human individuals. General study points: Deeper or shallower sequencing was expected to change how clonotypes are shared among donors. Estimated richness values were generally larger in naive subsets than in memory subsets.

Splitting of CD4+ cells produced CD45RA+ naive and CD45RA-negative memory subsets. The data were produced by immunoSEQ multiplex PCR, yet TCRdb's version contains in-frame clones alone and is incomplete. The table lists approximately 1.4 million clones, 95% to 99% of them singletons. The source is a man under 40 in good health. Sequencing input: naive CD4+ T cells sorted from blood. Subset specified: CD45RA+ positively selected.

CDR3 sequence: CASSLAGVSTGELFF. DNA for the CDR3: TGTGCCAGCAGCTTGGCAGGGGTGAGCACCGGGGAGCTGTTTTTT. The genes are TRBV5-4 and TRBJ2-2; TRBD1 might be the D (6 bases). There are 15 residues in the CDR3. Trimming took 0 bases from V and 4 from J, leaving 10 bases between them. Germline-derived CDR1 and CDR2 are SGHNT and YYREEE (reference sequence).